These T cell receptor beta chains were read from a single sample in a study of T-cell reconstitution after alpha-beta-depleted transplantation in children. TCRdb called the PCR reads again in MiXCR, with one record for every CDR3 protein. Among hundreds of thousands of distinct CDR3 sequences listed, roughly 23% were seen once. The starting material was PBMCs, mostly from graft donor cells, obtained 360 days after TCRalphabeta/CD19-depleted stem cell transplant. These receptors were taken from a boy under two years old who had a stem cell transplant for acute myeloid leukemia, so the T cells may come from the graft donor. CDR3s include the opening cysteine and the closing phenylalanine or tryptophan. D genes are given only for firm matches. Where a row states a size, it is once, few, many or the class of an expanded clone; other rows omit it.

V	size	J	D	DNA	CDR3
TRBV29-1	many	TRBJ2-7	NA	TGCAGCGTTGTGACACAGGGAGGAATCTCCTACGAGCAGTACTTC	CSVVTQGGISYEQYF
TRBV3-1	NA	TRBJ2-1	TRBD1	TGTGCCAGCAGCCGGCCGGGACAGGGCCTCAATGAGCAGTTCTTC	CASSRPGQGLNEQFF
TRBV20-1	many	TRBJ2-1	TRBD2	TGCAGTGCTAGAGGTCCCGCGGGGGTCCCCTACAATGAGCAGTTCTTC	CSARGPAGVPYNEQFF
TRBV5-1	many	TRBJ2-5	TRBD1	TGCGCCAGCAGCCCTGGGACAGTCCAAGAGACCCAGTACTTC	CASSPGTVQETQYF
TRBV7-2	few	TRBJ2-5	NA	TGTGCCAGCAGCCTGCGCTCGACAGGAGGAGAGACCCAGTACTTC	CASSLRSTGGETQYF
TRBV15	many	TRBJ2-3	TRBD2	TGTGCCACCAGCAGAGATCTGGCGGGGGGGCTGGATACGCAGTATTTT	CATSRDLAGGLDTQYF
TRBV12-3/TRBV12-4	few	TRBJ2-3	NA	TGTGCCAGCAGTTCGGTGGAAAGAGCTACAGATACGCAGTATTTT	CASSSVERATDTQYF
TRBV12-3/TRBV12-4	few	TRBJ2-3	TRBD2	TGTGCCAGCAGTTTGGGGACTAGCGGGGGGGCCCAGGTAGATACGCAGTATTTT	CASSLGTSGGAQVDTQYF
TRBV2	NA	TRBJ2-3	TRBD2	TGTGCCATCAGCGGGGGCGAGGGAGATACGCAGTATTTT	CAISGGEGDTQYF
TRBV20-1	NA	TRBJ2-1	NA	TGCAGTGCAAACCAGGGAGTCTACCAGTACAATGAGCAGTTCTTC	CSANQGVYQYNEQFF
TRBV10-3	few	TRBJ2-5	NA	TGTGCCATCAGTGAGCGGGGGGCAGATCAAGAGACCCAGTACTTC	CAISERGADQETQYF
TRBV6-2/TRBV6-3	many	TRBJ2-1	TRBD1	TGTGCCAGCAGCAACCCACAGGGGACATATGAGCAGTTCTTC	CASSNPQGTYEQFF
TRBV5-1	NA	TRBJ2-1	NA	TGCGCCAGCAGCGCCTCGACTAACTACAATGAGCAGTTCTTC	CASSASTNYNEQFF
TRBV19	many	TRBJ2-1	NA	TGTGCCAGTAGTATAGACGATAGCAGATCAAATGAGCAGTTCTTC	CASSIDDSRSNEQFF
TRBV12-3/TRBV12-4	many	TRBJ2-2	NA	TGTGCCAGCAGTTTAAGGTTGTCGAACACCGGGGAGCTGTTTTTT	CASSLRLSNTGELFF
TRBV20-1	few	TRBJ2-5	TRBD2	TGCAGTTTTGAGGCTGTGGCGGGGGGGCGTGAGACCCAGTACTTC	CSFEAVAGGRETQYF
TRBV29-1	NA	TRBJ1-1	NA	TGCAGCGTCCCAAAAAGCGCGGGGATTAACACTGAAGCTTTCTTT	CSVPKSAGINTEAFF
TRBV5-5	many	TRBJ2-1	TRBD1	TGTGCCAGCAGTCACGGACAGGGAAGGAATGAGCAGTTCTTC	CASSHGQGRNEQFF
TRBV5-1	many	TRBJ2-2	NA	TGCGCCAGCAGCTGGGATAGGGACACCGGGGAGCTGTTTTTT	CASSWDRDTGELFF
TRBV6-2/TRBV6-3	NA	TRBJ1-1	TRBD1	TGTGCCAGCAGGTCTGGGGACAGGATGTTTGCTTTCTTT	CASRSGDRMFAFF
TRBV12-3/TRBV12-4	few	TRBJ2-3	NA	TGTGCCAGCAGTGCCCAGCGCGCCACGCAGTATTTT	CASSAQRATQYF
TRBV2	NA	TRBJ2-2	NA	TGTGCCAGCAGTGAGGAGGGAATCACCGGGGAGCTGTTTTTT	CASSEEGITGELFF
TRBV4-2	NA	TRBJ2-2	TRBD1	TGTGCCAGCAGAGGGGGCAGAGACGGTGGTGGCGGGGAGCTGTTTTTT	CASRGGRDGGGGELFF
TRBV7-2	NA	TRBJ2-1	NA	TGTGCCAGCAGCCTCTGGGAAATAACCTACAATGAGCAGTTCTTC	CASSLWEITYNEQFF
TRBV7-2	many	TRBJ1-5	NA	TGTGCCAGCAGCTCGCCCCGCAGGGGAGGACAGCCCCAGCATTTT	CASSSPRRGGQPQHF
TRBV20-1	NA	TRBJ1-2	NA	TGCAGTGCTACAAGAACGGGGGATGGCTACACCTTC	CSATRTGDGYTF
TRBV12-3/TRBV12-4	NA	TRBJ1-1	TRBD1	TGTGCCAGCATCTGGGACAGGGTGCTTGGGACTGAAGCTTTCTTT	CASIWDRVLGTEAFF